Below, 2 T cell receptor beta chains from the same sample are listed, as sequenced in a study of T cells in Graves' hyperthyroidism and ophthalmopathy. Authors of the study amplified TCR beta CDR3 regions from RNA transcripts. Primed by the HTBI set, a first-round RT-PCR was run on the TCR CDR3. TCRdb reprocessed the multiplex PCR reads via MiXCR and lists one record per CDR3 protein. The profile shows about 350,000 distinct CDR3 sequences, about 14% of them singletons. The sample consisted of blood. The receptors here all came from a woman in her twenties or thirties with Graves' hyperthyroidism.

CDR3 coding DNA: TGCAGTGCCCTATTAGCGGATTGGCTGAATGAGCAGTTCTTC. Residues: CSALLADWLNEQFF. This chain uses TRBV20-1 with TRBJ2-1; maybe TRBD2 (6 bases). The CDR3 is 14 amino acids. Trimming took off 6 bases at V and 7 bases at J, with 19 bases between the two ends. The germline gives CDR1 DFQATT, CDR2 SNEGSKA (reference sequence).

This clonotype has a count of ten or more. The rearrangement links TRBV5-6 to TRBJ1-1; 8 positions agree with TRBD1. Germline assignment: CDR1 SGHDT and CDR2 YYEEEE. After removal of 2 bases from V and 8 bases from J, the junction contained 2 bases not matched to a gene. This CDR3 region has 12 residues. CDR3 sequence (DNA): TGTGCCAGCAGCTTTGGACAGGGCGAAGCTTTCTTT. Protein product: CASSFGQGEAFF.